The entry below describes one T cell receptor beta chain. Its antigen is still unknown. Uncontrolled infection, other autoimmune disease, pregnancy or lactation excluded patients. V lost 1 base to trimming and J lost 4 bases; unmatched junction nucleotides: 12. Looked up from germline, CDR1 is LGHNA and CDR2 is YSLEER. The CDR3 length is 17 residues. This sample was taken from a study of T cells in Graves' hyperthyroidism and ophthalmopathy. Regarding the study as a whole: Median prediction lead before ophthalmopathy onset was 5 to 7.5 months with the model. Blood shared most expanded thyroid clonotypes above 0.001.

Authors of the study amplified TCR beta CDR3 regions from RNA transcripts. Primed by the HTBI set, a first-round RT-PCR was run on the TCR CDR3. One entry per CDR3 protein, called by TCRdb with MiXCR from the multiplex PCR reads. The repertoire holds about 500,000 distinct CDR3 sequences, with 35% to 50% as singletons. The V call is TRBV4-3, the J call TRBJ2-7, with TRBD2 matching 8 bases. Source material: peripheral blood or thyroid tissue (not recorded which). This TCR came from an adult woman with Graves' disease, either hyperthyroidism or ophthalmopathy (not recorded which). This CDR3 reads CASSQAQIGGGLYEQYF. CDR3 sequence (DNA): TGCGCCAGCAGCCAAGCGCAGATCGGGGGGGGTCTGTACGAGCAGTACTTC.